This TCR beta chain was sequenced for a study of T cell responses to AZD1222 COVID-19 vaccine. With regard to this clone: Its antigen remains unidentified.

Broader study findings: Repertoires were obtained only post-peak T cell response.

J lost 0 bases, V lost 3 bases, and 5 bases had no gene match. The CDR3 loop spans 16 amino acids. Germline V CDR1 and CDR2: SEHNR, FQNEAQ (reference sequence). Only in-frame clones appear in the TCRdb table, and some are missing; sequencing was by immunoSEQ multiplex PCR. The sample yields some 84,000 clones, roughly 85% seen once. Pooled in the analysis were second doses at about 4 or about 12 weeks. The input for sequencing was peripheral blood, taken 28 days after the second AZD1222 dose. The rearrangement uses TRBV7-9 and TRBJ2-5; 9 bases line up with TRBD2. This TCR derives from an adult who received the AZD1222 COVID-19 vaccine. This chain's CDR3 is CASSFGSGGYQETQYF. CDR3 coding DNA: TGTGCCAGCAGCTTCGGTAGCGGGGGATACCAAGAGACCCAGTACTTC.